This T cell receptor beta chain originates from a study of shared clonotypes between healthy human individuals. Measured with immunoSEQ multiplex PCR; TCRdb has only the in-frame clones, and not every one. The table shows about 700,000 clones, with 92% occurring only once. The CDR3 runs to 16 residues. The J segment lost 5 bases and the V segment lost 1 base, leaving 7 bases of the junction unmatched. CDR1 and CDR2 (germline): SGHKS, YYEKEE (reference sequence). Naivety among CD8 cells was defined by CD45RO negativity and positive CCR7 selection, thereby excluding terminally differentiated effector memory CD45RA+ cells.

V is TRBV5-5 and J is TRBJ2-1, with 9 positions matching TRBD2. The receptor was derived from a young man in good health. Sequences were obtained from naive CD8+ T cells sorted from blood. CDR3: CASSLFLAGEDNEQFF. In DNA, the CDR3 is TGTGCCAGCAGCTTGTTTTTAGCGGGGGAAGACAATGAGCAGTTCTTC.